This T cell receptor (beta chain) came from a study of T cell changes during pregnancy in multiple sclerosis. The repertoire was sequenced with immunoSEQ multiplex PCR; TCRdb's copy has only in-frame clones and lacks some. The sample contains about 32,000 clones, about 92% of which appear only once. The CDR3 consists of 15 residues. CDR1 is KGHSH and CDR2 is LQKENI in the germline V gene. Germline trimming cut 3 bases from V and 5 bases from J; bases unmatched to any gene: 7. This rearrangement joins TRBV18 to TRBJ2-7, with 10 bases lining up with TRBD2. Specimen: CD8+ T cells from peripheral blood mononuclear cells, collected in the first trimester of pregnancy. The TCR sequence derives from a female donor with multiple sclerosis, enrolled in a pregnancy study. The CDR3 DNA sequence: TGTGCCAGCTCACCTTCTCCGGGACTAGCGAACGAGCAGTACTTC. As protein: CASSPSPGLANEQYF. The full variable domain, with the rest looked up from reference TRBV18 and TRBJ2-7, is NAGVMQNPRHLVRRRGQEARLRCSPMKGHSHVYWYRQLPEEGLKFMVYLQKENIIDESGMPKERFSAEFPKEGPSILRIQQVVRGDSAAYFCASSPSPGLANEQYFGPGTRLTVT.